These 7 T cell receptor beta chains originate from one sample sequenced in a study of spatial heterogeneity in lung cancer. Time point in this sample: sample taken at primary tumor resection. Material for sequencing was whole RNA from tumor, nontumor lung or frozen PBMC, left unsorted. From the 5' RACE reads, TCRdb called clonotypes with MiXCR, one entry per CDR3 protein. The sample includes roughly 49,000 distinct CDR3 sequences, 6% to 9% of them seen just once. This specimen consisted of PBMCs, obtained at surgery. These receptors were obtained from a female donor with early-stage non-small cell lung cancer.

This clonotype was observed at least ten times. The chain is built from TRBV5-5 and TRBJ2-2; a possible D gene is TRBD1 (5 bases). The germline CDR1 and CDR2 sequences are SGHKS and YYEKEE (reference sequence). The CDR3 has 15 amino acids. The V end lost 0 bases, the J end lost 8 bases, and 14 bases lay between the germline ends. In DNA form, the CDR3 reads TGTGCCAGCAGCTTGGATTCAGGGTGGACAGGGGAGCTGTTTTTT. Its protein product is CASSLDSGWTGELFF.

This clonotype was seen repeatedly, ten times or more. V and J are TRBV20-1 and TRBJ2-2, with 9 bases aligning to TRBD2. The CDR3 extends over 13 amino acids. The germline CDR1 and CDR2 sequences are DFQATT and SNEGSKA (reference sequence). Trimming at V came to 4 bases and at J to 7 bases, leaving 4 bases not matched to a gene. CDR3 amino acids: CSAKGLAIGELFF. The CDR3 nucleotides read TGCAGTGCTAAGGGACTAGCTATCGGGGAGCTGTTTTTT.

This clonotype occurred many times. This chain links TRBV7-2 with TRBJ2-1; D is perhaps TRBD1 (6 bases). Trimming removed 1 base from V and 5 bases from J, with 12 bases in between. CDR1 and CDR2 (germline): SGHTA, FQGNSA. The CDR3 extends over 15 amino acids. The CDR3 region has the DNA TGTGCCAGCAGCTTAGTAAGTCAGGGGAACAATGAGCAGTTCTTC. It translates to CASSLVSQGNNEQFF.

The chain has TRBV3-1 and TRBJ2-7, with 9 bases fitting TRBD1. Germline trimming cut 5 bases from V and 5 bases from J; bases unmatched to any gene: 4. This CDR3 has 13 amino acids. Germline CDR1 LGHDT, CDR2 YNNKEL (reference sequence). The CDR3 is CASSRTGANEQYF. The CDR3 nucleotides read TGTGCCAGCAGCAGGACAGGGGCCAACGAGCAGTACTTC.

Many counts were recorded for this clonotype. The V and J genes are TRBV6-2 or TRBV6-3 and TRBJ2-7; 8 bases are a match to TRBD2. The CDR3 totals 16 residues. Germline CDR1 and CDR2: MNHEY and SVGEGT. The V gene end was trimmed by 1 base and the J gene end by 4 bases; junction bases not matched to a gene: 9. CDR3 loop: CASSYYIRGGRYEQYF. The CDR3 DNA follows: TGTGCCAGCAGTTACTACATCCGGGGGGGCCGGTACGAGCAGTACTTC.

This clonotype occurred many times. The J gene is TRBJ1-6, the V gene TRBV15; D remains ambiguous. Germline-derived CDR1 and CDR2 are LNHNV and YYDKDF (reference sequence). CDR3 length: 12 residues. V lost 0 bases to trimming and J lost 10 bases, with 4 bases between them. In DNA form, the CDR3 reads TGTGCCACCAGCAGAGAGGTATCACCCCTCCACTTT. Its translation is CATSREVSPLHF.

This clonotype was seen repeatedly, ten times or more. This chain joins TRBV6-5 and TRBJ2-6; tentatively, D is TRBD1 (6 bases). This CDR3 has 17 residues. CDR1 and CDR2 (germline): MNHEY, SVGAGI. V lost 4 bases and J lost 0, with 13 bases in between. CDR3 sequence: CASSSPGQGSGANVLTF. CDR3 bases: TGTGCCAGCAGTTCTCCGGGACAAGGCTCTGGGGCCAACGTCCTGACTTTC.